These T cell receptor beta chains were read from a single sample in a study of control samples from healthy donors and cancer patients. TCRdb keeps only in-frame clones here, not all; method: immunoSEQ multiplex PCR. The sample comprises 85,000 to 95,000 clones, roughly nine tenths of which are singletons, and 14% rests with the top ten. Specimen: blood. The source is a woman in her seventies in good health. Each CDR3 is given with its conserved first and last residue. D genes are given only for firm matches. Size is omitted from some rows. Given values are once, few, many or a class for expanded clones.

D gene,clone size,J gene,V gene,CDR3 DNA,CDR3 protein
-,-,TRBJ1-5,TRBV6-5,TGTGCCAGCAACCAGAGGAATCAGCCCCAGCATTTT,CASNQRNQPQHF
-,-,TRBJ1-2,TRBV7-9,TGTGCCAGCAGCTTAGAGTCGCCGCAAAACTATGGCTACACCTTC,CASSLESPQNYGYTF
TRBD1,-,TRBJ1-1,TRBV19,TGTGCCAGTAGTACCTCAGGGGGGGCGCGTCCCAACACTGAAGCTTTCTTT,CASSTSGGARPNTEAFF
-,-,TRBJ1-5,TRBV10-3,TGTGCCATCACCGGAGAAGAAGGTCAGCCCCAGCATTTT,CAITGEEGQPQHF
-,-,TRBJ2-6,TRBV6-5,TGTGCCAGCAAAAACTCTGGGGCCAACGTCCTGACTTTC,CASKNSGANVLTF
-,few,TRBJ2-7,TRBV7-2,TGTGCCAGCAGCTTAGCGGGAGGCTACGAGCAGTACTTC,CASSLAGGYEQYF
-,-,TRBJ2-7,TRBV15,TGTGCCACCAGCAGAGAAAGGCTGGAGGGGAACGAGCAGTACTTC,CATSRERLEGNEQYF
TRBD2,-,TRBJ2-1,TRBV5-1,TGCGCCAGCAGCGCGGGACTAGCGGATGACAATGAGCAGTTCTTC,CASSAGLADDNEQFF
-,once,TRBJ2-3,TRBV14,TGTGCCAGCAGCCCCCCCGACACAGATACGCAGTATTTT,CASSPPDTDTQYF
-,-,TRBJ1-5,TRBV18,TGTGCCAGCTCACGGGACATGCATCAGCCCCAGCATTTT,CASSRDMHQPQHF
TRBD1,-,TRBJ1-4,TRBV2,TGTGCCAGCAGCGTCAAGAGGTTAGGAGACAGGGAACTGTTTTTT,CASSVKRLGDRELFF
-,-,TRBJ1-2,TRBV27,TGTGCCAGCAGTTTACAATGGACGGGAGGCTACACCTTC,CASSLQWTGGYTF
-,-,TRBJ1-1,TRBV7-8,TGTGCCAGCAGCCTCGAAAAGGGGCACGGTACTGAAGCTTTCTTT,CASSLEKGHGTEAFF
TRBD1,-,TRBJ1-3,TRBV7-3,TGTGCCAGCAGCCCACGACAGGGGGGCACCATATATTTT,CASSPRQGGTIYF
-,-,TRBJ2-3,TRBV14,TGTGCCAGCAGCCAATGGGTAACTAGCACAGATACGCAGTATTTT,CASSQWVTSTDTQYF
TRBD1,-,TRBJ1-5,TRBV30,TGTGCCTGGAGTCCCTCGGGACAGGGAAACAATCAGCCCCAGCATTTT,CAWSPSGQGNNQPQHF
-,-,TRBJ2-7,TRBV10-3,TGTGCCATCAGTGAGCGGACCGCTAGCTCCTACGAGCAGTACTTC,CAISERTASSYEQYF
-,-,TRBJ2-5,TRBV5-1,TGCGCCAGCAGGTCCTCCGGGACCCAGTACTTC,CASRSSGTQYF
-,-,TRBJ1-1,TRBV7-9,TGTGCCAGCAGCCCCTTGGGGGGGGGCGAATCTTTCTTT,CASSPLGGGESFF
-,-,TRBJ1-1,TRBV10-3,TGTGCCATCAGTGAGTCCATGGGAAGGGGACGGTCGAACACTGAAGCTTTCTTT,CAISESMGRGRSNTEAFF
-,-,TRBJ1-1,TRBV3-1/TRBV3-2,TGTGCCAGCAGCCAATGGGGGGGAGCGAACACTGAAGCTTTCTTT,CASSQWGGANTEAFF
TRBD1,-,TRBJ2-7,TRBV19,TGTGCCAGTAAACCGGGACAGGGGATCTACGAGCAGTACTTC,CASKPGQGIYEQYF
-,-,TRBJ1-2,TRBV7-8,TGTGCCAGCACCGTTGGCGGCCTCGCCTATGGCTACACCTTC,CASTVGGLAYGYTF
-,once,TRBJ1-2,TRBV18,TGTGCCAGCTCACCAAAGGGAAACTATGGCTACACCTTC,CASSPKGNYGYTF
-,-,TRBJ2-1,TRBV7-8,TGTGCCAGCAGCTTATCTTCGGCGTCAGGTGAGCAGTTCTTC,CASSLSSASGEQFF
-,-,TRBJ1-3,TRBV10-2,TGCGCCAGCACCATCGGGCGTGAACCAAACACCATATATTTT,CASTIGREPNTIYF
TRBD1,-,TRBJ1-1,TRBV5-1,TGCGCCAGCAGCTTACCAGGGGGCGAGAACACTGAAGCTTTCTTT,CASSLPGGENTEAFF
-,-,TRBJ1-2,TRBV2,TGTGCCAGCTTTAACAGGCGGACAGCTACTAACTATGGCTACACCTTC,CASFNRRTATNYGYTF
TRBD2,-,TRBJ2-1,TRBV30,TGTGCCTGGAGTGTAGGAGGTAGCGGGGGGTACAATGAGCAGTTCTTC,CAWSVGGSGGYNEQFF
-,few,TRBJ1-1,TRBV28,TGTGCCAGCACCCTAAAGGGACTGCCGACGAACACTGAAGCTTTCTTT,CASTLKGLPTNTEAFF
-,few,TRBJ1-1,TRBV5-4,TGTGCCAGCAGCTTGGACAGTCTTACTGAAGCTTTCTTT,CASSLDSLTEAFF
-,-,TRBJ1-2,TRBV19,TGTGCCAGTAGCCCACCGGGCATAATACCCAACTATGGCTACACCTTC,CASSPPGIIPNYGYTF
-,-,TRBJ1-3,TRBV3-1/TRBV3-2,TGTGCCAGCAGCCAACGATCCCAGGGATCGGGCACCATATATTTT,CASSQRSQGSGTIYF
-,-,TRBJ2-1,TRBV4-3,TGCGCCAGCAGCCAAGATAATTACCAGAGCGATGAGCAGTTCTTC,CASSQDNYQSDEQFF
-,-,TRBJ1-2,TRBV5-8,TGTGCCAGCAGCTGGGGACAATCCTATGGCTACACCTTC,CASSWGQSYGYTF
TRBD1,few,TRBJ1-1,TRBV27,TGTGCCAGCAGTTTAAGGGGGACAGGGGGAATTGAAGCTTTCTTT,CASSLRGTGGIEAFF
-,-,TRBJ1-1,TRBV27,TGTGCCAGCAGTTCACAAATGGGGGGGAGCACTGAAGCTTTCTTT,CASSSQMGGSTEAFF
TRBD1,once,TRBJ1-3,TRBV6-5,TGTGCCAGCTGTCCTGACAGGGGTGGAAACACCATATATTTT,CASCPDRGGNTIYF
TRBD1,-,TRBJ1-1,TRBV5-4,TGTGCCAGCAGCTTAACACAGGGGAAGGCTGAAGCTTTCTTT,CASSLTQGKAEAFF
-,-,TRBJ1-5,TRBV2,TGTGCCAGCAGTGAGGGCAATAGCAATCAGCCCCAGCATTTT,CASSEGNSNQPQHF
-,-,TRBJ1-2,TRBV20-1,TGCAGTGCTAGGAAAGGGGTGGGCTACACCTTC,CSARKGVGYTF
-,-,TRBJ2-3,TRBV5-5,TGTGCCAGCAGCCCGACATTCTCCTACACAGATACGCAGTATTTT,CASSPTFSYTDTQYF
-,few,TRBJ1-5,TRBV4-1,TGCGCCAGCAGTAACAGATTGGGCAATCAGCCCCAGCATTTT,CASSNRLGNQPQHF
-,once,TRBJ2-1,TRBV19,TGTGCCAGCAGAGTTTCCGCTACGGTAAACAATGAGCAGTTCTTC,CASRVSATVNNEQFF
-,once,TRBJ1-1,TRBV6-5,TGTGCCAGCAGTTCCCTTGACCCATTCATGAACACTGAAGCTTTCTTT,CASSSLDPFMNTEAFF
-,-,TRBJ1-2,TRBV11-2,TGTGCCAGCAGCTTAGCGGGCAGGGCGGGGGGCTACACCTTC,CASSLAGRAGGYTF
-,once,TRBJ1-1,TRBV3-1/TRBV3-2,TGTGCCAGCAGCCCGGACCCTAACACTGAAGCTTTCTTT,CASSPDPNTEAFF